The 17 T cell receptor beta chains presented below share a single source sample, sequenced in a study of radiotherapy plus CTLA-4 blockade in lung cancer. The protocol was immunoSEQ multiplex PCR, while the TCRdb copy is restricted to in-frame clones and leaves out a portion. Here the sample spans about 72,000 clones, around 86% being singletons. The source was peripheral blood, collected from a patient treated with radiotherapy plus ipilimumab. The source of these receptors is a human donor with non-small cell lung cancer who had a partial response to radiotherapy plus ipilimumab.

CDR3: CASSPTTVLYEQYF. CDR3 DNA sequence: TGTGCCAGCAGCCCCACGACAGTTCTATACGAGCAGTACTTC. This chain connects TRBV9 to TRBJ2-7, with D maybe TRBD1 (5 bases). The germline V gene encodes CDR1 SGDLS and CDR2 YYNGEE. Trimming stripped 4 bases from V and 4 bases from J, with 15 bases between. This CDR3 is built from 14 residues.

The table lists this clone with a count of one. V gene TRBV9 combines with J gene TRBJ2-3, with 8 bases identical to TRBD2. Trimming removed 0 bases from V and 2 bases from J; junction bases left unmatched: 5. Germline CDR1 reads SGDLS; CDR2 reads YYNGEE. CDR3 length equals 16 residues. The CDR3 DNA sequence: TGTGCCAGCAGCGTAGATCCGGGAGGGCCCACAGATACGCAGTATTTT. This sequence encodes CASSVDPGGPTDTQYF.

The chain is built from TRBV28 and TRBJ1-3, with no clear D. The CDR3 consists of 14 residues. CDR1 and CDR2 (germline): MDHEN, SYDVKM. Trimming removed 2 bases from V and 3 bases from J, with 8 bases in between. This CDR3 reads CASSLAGIGNTIYF. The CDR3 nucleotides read TGTGCCAGCAGTTTAGCCGGGATTGGAAACACCATATATTTT.

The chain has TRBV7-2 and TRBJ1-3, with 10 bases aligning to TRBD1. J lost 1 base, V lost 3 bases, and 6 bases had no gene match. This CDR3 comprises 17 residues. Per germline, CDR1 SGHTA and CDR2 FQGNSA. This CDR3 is CASSLGGQGLSGNTIYF. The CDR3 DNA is TGTGCCAGCAGCTTGGGGGGACAGGGGCTGTCTGGAAACACCATATATTTT.

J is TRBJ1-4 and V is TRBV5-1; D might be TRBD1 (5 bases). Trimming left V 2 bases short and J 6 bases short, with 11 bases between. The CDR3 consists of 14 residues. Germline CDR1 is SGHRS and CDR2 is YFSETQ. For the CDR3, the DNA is TGCGCCAGCAGCTTTTCCGGGACTGATGAAAAACTGTTTTTT. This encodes CASSFSGTDEKLFF. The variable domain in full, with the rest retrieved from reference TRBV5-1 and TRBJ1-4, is KAGVTQTPRYLIKTRGQQVTLSCSPISGHRSVSWYQQTPGQGLQFLFEYFSETQRNKGNFPGRFSGRQFSNSRSEMNVSTLELGDSALYLCASSFSGTDEKLFFGSGTQLSVL.

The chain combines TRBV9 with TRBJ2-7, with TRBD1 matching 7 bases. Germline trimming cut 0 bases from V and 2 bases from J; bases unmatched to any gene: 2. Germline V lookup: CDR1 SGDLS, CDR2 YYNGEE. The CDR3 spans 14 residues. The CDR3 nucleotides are TGTGCCAGCAGCGTAGGGACAGGTACCTACGAGCAGTACTTC. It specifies CASSVGTGTYEQYF.

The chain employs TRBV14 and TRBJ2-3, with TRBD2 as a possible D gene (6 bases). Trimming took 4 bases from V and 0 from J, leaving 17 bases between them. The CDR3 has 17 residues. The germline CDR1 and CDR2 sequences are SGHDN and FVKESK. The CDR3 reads CASSPIGAGTSTDTQYF. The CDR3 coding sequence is TGTGCCAGCAGCCCCATCGGTGCGGGGACTAGCACAGATACGCAGTATTTT.

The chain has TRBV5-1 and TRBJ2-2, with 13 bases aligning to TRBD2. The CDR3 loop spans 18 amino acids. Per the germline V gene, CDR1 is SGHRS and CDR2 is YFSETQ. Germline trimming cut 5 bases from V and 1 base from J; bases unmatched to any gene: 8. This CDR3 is CASSGPGLAGLNTGELFF. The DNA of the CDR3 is TGCGCCAGCAGTGGGCCGGGACTAGCGGGGTTGAACACCGGGGAGCTGTTTTTT.

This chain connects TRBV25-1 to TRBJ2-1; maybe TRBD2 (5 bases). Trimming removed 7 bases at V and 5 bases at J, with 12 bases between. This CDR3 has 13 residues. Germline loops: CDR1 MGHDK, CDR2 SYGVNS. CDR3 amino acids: CASTSSGNNEQFF. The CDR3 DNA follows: TGTGCCAGCACGTCCTCGGGGAACAATGAGCAGTTCTTC.

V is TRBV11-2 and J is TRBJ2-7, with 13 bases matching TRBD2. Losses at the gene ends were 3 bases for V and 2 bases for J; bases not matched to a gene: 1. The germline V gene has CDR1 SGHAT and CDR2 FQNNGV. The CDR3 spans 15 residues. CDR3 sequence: CASSFGLAGAYEQYF. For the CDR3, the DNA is TGTGCCAGCAGCTTTGGACTAGCGGGAGCCTACGAGCAGTACTTC.

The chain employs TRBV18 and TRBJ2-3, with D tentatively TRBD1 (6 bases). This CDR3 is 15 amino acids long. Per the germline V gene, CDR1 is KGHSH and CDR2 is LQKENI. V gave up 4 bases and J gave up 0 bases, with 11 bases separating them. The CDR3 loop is CASSLDSASTDTQYF. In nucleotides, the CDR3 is TGTGCCAGCTCACTGGACAGTGCTAGCACAGATACGCAGTATTTT.

CDR3 protein: CASSPPGVPGELFF. CDR3 in DNA: TGTGCCAGCAGTCCCCCGGGTGTCCCCGGGGAGCTGTTTTTT. The chain links TRBV6-5 to TRBJ2-2, with D unclear. The CDR3 runs 14 residues. V was trimmed by 5 bases and J by 6 bases, leaving 13 bases between them. CDR1 and CDR2 (germline): MNHEY, SVGAGI.

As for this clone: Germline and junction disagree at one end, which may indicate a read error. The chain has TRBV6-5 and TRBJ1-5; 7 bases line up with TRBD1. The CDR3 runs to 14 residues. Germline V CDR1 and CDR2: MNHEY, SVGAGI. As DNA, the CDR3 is TGTGTCAGCAGTTTCCGAACAGGGGATCAGCCCCAGCATTTT. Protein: CVSSFRTGDQPQHF.

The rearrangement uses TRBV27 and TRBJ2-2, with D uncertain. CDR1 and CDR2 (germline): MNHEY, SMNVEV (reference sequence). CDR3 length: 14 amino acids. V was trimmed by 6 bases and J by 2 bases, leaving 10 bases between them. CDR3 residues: CASRLTLNTGELFF. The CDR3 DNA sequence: TGTGCCAGCAGACTGACTCTCAACACCGGGGAGCTGTTTTTT.

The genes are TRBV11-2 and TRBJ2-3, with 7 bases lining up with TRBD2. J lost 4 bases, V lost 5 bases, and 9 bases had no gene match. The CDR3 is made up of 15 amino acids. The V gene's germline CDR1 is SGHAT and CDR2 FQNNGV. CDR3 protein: CASSQTRAGADTQYF. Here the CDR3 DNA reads TGTGCCAGCAGCCAAACTAGGGCGGGAGCAGATACGCAGTATTTT.

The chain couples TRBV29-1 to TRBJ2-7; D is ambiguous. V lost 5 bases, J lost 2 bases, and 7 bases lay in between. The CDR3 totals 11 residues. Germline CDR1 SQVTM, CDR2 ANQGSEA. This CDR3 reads CSVNIAYEQYF. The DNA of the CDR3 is TGCAGCGTTAACATCGCCTACGAGCAGTACTTC.

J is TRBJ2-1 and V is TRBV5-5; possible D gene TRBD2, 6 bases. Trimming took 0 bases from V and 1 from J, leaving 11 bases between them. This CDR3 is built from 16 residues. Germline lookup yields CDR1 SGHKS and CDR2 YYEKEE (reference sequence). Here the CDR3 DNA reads TGTGCCAGCAGCTTGGCTGTAGCGGTGTCCTACAATGAGCAGTTCTTC. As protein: CASSLAVAVSYNEQFF.